These 12 T cell receptor beta chains came from one sample sequenced in a study of T cell repertoires in cytomegalovirus infection. TCRdb fed the reads into MiXCR, producing one record per CDR3 protein. There are around 630,000 distinct CDR3 sequences in the sample; approximately 24% occur only once, and 7.5% to 9% lies in the top ten. The material sequenced was CD8+ T cells from PBMCs. These receptors came from a human donor in good health (CMV status not recorded). Some clones in this sample may be carry-over from other donors' samples.

This clonotype was observed a few times. The chain employs TRBV10-3 and TRBJ2-7; unclear D gene. There are 12 residues in the CDR3. Trimming left V 0 bases short and J 4 bases short, with 4 bases between. The germline V gene has CDR1 ENHRY and CDR2 SYGVKD. CDR3 bases: TGTGCCATCAGTGAGTCAGAGTACGAGCAGTACGTC. It encodes CAISESEYEQYV.

This chain links TRBV6-6 with TRBJ1-5, with TRBD1 matching over 10 bases. V shed 2 bases and J 5 bases; nucleotides not matched to a gene: 3. Germline V gene data show CDR1 as MNHNY and CDR2 as SVGAGI (reference sequence). The CDR3 has 15 residues. CDR3 sequence (DNA): TGTGCCAGCAGTTACCCGGACAGGGGGGATCAGCCCCAGCATTTT. It specifies CASSYPDRGDQPQHF.

Notes on this clonotype: This sequence may be a read error, since a much larger clone differs from it by one base. This chain uses TRBV7-9 with TRBJ2-1, with a tentative D call TRBD1 (6 bases). The CDR3 is made up of 16 amino acids. The V gene's germline CDR1 is SEHNR and CDR2 FQNEAQ (reference sequence). The CDR3 protein is CVSIAWAGQHNNEQFF. The CDR3 DNA reads as TGTGTCAGCATCGCATGGGCAGGACAGCATAACAATGAGCAGTTCTTC.

This clonotype appeared many times. The chain employs TRBV7-9 and TRBJ1-2; TRBD1 matches at 9 bases. The CDR3 has 14 residues. J gave up 6 bases and V 3 bases, and 5 bases lay outside the gene matches. Germline V CDR1 and CDR2: SEHNR, FQNEAQ (reference sequence). The CDR3 sequence is CASSFSTGGHGYTF. Here the CDR3 DNA reads TGTGCCAGCAGCTTCTCGACAGGGGGGCATGGCTACACCTTC.

The chain has TRBV2 and TRBJ2-1; D is possibly TRBD2 (5 bases). Germline loops: CDR1 SNHLY, CDR2 FYNNEI. V gave up 8 bases and J gave up 0 bases, with 14 bases separating them. This CDR3 comprises 15 residues. The CDR3 bases are TGTGCCAGCGCCGTAACGGGGAGCTCCTACAATGAGCAGTTCTTC. Amino acid sequence: CASAVTGSSYNEQFF.

This chain links TRBV7-9 with TRBJ2-7; possibly TRBD1 or TRBD2 for D (5 bases each). The CDR3 covers 16 residues. Germline CDR1 and CDR2: SEHNR and FQNEAQ (reference sequence). The V end was cut by 5 bases, the J end by 5 bases, with 22 bases between. This chain's CDR3 is CASSPERTGAQDEQYV. CDR3 coding DNA: TGTGCCAGCAGCCCCGAAAGGACCGGGGCGCAGGACGAGCAGTACGTC.

This clonotype showed up just a few times. The J gene is TRBJ2-5, the V gene TRBV14, with 13 bases lining up with TRBD2. The CDR3 has 15 residues. V shed 4 bases, J shed 5 bases, and the junction held 4 bases outside the gene matches. CDR1 and CDR2 (germline): SGHDN, FVKESK. Here the CDR3 reads CASSLGLAGMETQYF. In nucleotides, the CDR3 is TGTGCCAGCAGCCTGGGACTAGCGGGGATGGAGACCCAGTACTTC.

This clonotype was seen many times. This chain connects TRBV7-2 to TRBJ2-7, with 7 positions matching TRBD1. The junction had 7 bases not matched to a gene; V was cut back by 6 bases and J by 2 bases. CDR1 is SGHTA and CDR2 is FQGNSA in the germline V gene. There are 14 residues in the CDR3. CDR3 residues: CASSPTGLPYEQYV. In DNA, the CDR3 is TGTGCCAGCAGTCCGACAGGGTTACCCTACGAGCAGTACGTC.

This clonotype was recorded a few times. This chain joins TRBV6-2 or TRBV6-3 and TRBJ1-5; 9 nucleotides agree with TRBD1. The CDR3 length is 18 residues. Germline loops: CDR1 MNHEY, CDR2 SVGEGT. V lost 7 bases, J lost 3 bases, and 16 bases stayed unmatched. CDR3 loop: CASKKDVGTGLINQPQHF. The CDR3 bases are TGTGCCAGCAAGAAGGATGTTGGGACAGGGCTCATCAATCAGCCCCAGCATTTT.

This clonotype was seen a few times. The chain employs TRBV14 and TRBJ1-1; D gene unclear. This CDR3 comprises 14 residues. V lost 4 bases, J lost 1 base, and 10 bases lay in between. CDR1 is SGHDN, CDR2 FVKESK, per germline. CDR3 in DNA: TGTGCCAGCAGCCCCCGTATAAAGAACACTGAAGCTTTCTTT. Amino acids: CASSPRIKNTEAFF.

This chain uses TRBV7-6 with TRBJ2-1, with 7 bases aligning to TRBD1. Germline V gene data show CDR1 as SGHVS and CDR2 as FNYEAQ. The V and J ends lost 5 bases and 7 bases, in that order; junction bases with no gene match: 14. This CDR3 region has 16 residues. In nucleotides, the CDR3 is TGTGCCAGCAGCGAGAGACAGGGTCGGAATCGGAATGAGCAGTTCTTC. Protein sequence: CASSERQGRNRNEQFF.

The chain employs TRBV12-3 or TRBV12-4 and TRBJ1-1; D is unclear. The ends were cut back, 11 bases at V and 5 bases at J, with 12 bases in the middle. The CDR3 sequence is 11 residues long. The CDR3 spells CACTLGTEAFF. Here the CDR3 DNA reads TGTGCCTGCACCCTGGGGACTGAAGCTTTCTTT.